These 32 T cell receptor beta chains share one sample of origin, sequenced in a study of CD8+ T cells in alopecia areata. Indicated treatment: oral pan-JAK inhibitor, 5-10 mg twice daily. Following RNA extraction, reverse transcription yielded cDNA that acted as the sequencing template. TCRdb keeps only in-frame clones here, not all; method: immunoSEQ multiplex PCR. The sample shows 100,000 to 150,000 clones, under 65% of them seen only once. Sequences were derived from CD4+ T cells sorted from blood, sampled at week 4, from a patient treated with tofacitinib. Receptor source: a human donor with alopecia areata.

Only a few counts were recorded for this clone. This chain connects TRBV10-3 to TRBJ1-1, with a weak D call TRBD1 (5 bases). The CDR3 runs to 16 residues. V lost 0 bases to trimming and J lost 4 bases, with 15 bases between them. Germline V gene data show CDR1 as ENHRY and CDR2 as SYGVKD. CDR3 sequence reads: CAISESGQAQGTEAFF. CDR3 in DNA: TGTGCCATCAGTGAGTCTGGTCAGGCCCAGGGCACTGAAGCTTTCTTT.

J is TRBJ1-3 and V is TRBV29-1; possibly TRBD1 for D (5 bases). V lost 4 bases and J 8 bases, leaving 15 bases between the germline ends. The CDR3 extends over 13 amino acids. The germline V gene encodes CDR1 SQVTM and CDR2 ANQGSEA. In DNA form, the CDR3 reads TGCAGCGTTGGGCGGGGGAGAGGAGACACCATATATTTT. It translates to CSVGRGRGDTIYF.

As DNA, the CDR3 is TGTGCCAGCAGCTTAGACAGGTTTAACACCGGGGAGCTGTTTTTT. It codes for CASSLDRFNTGELFF. The chain has TRBV7-2 and TRBJ2-2; D may be TRBD1 (5 bases). Germline CDR1 and CDR2: SGHTA and FQGNSA. The CDR3 is 15 amino acids. V was shortened by 1 base and J by 2 bases, with 8 bases between the two germline ends.

CDR3 DNA sequence: TGTGCCAGTAGTACAGGTGCCGGCAATGAGCAGTTCTTC. Encoded protein: CASSTGAGNEQFF. V gene TRBV19 combines with J gene TRBJ2-1; D gene uncertain. V shed 4 bases and J shed 6 bases, with 10 bases lying between them. Germline V CDR1 and CDR2: LNHDA, SQIVND (reference sequence). This CDR3 spans 13 amino acids. The variable domain in full, completed from reference TRBV19 and TRBJ2-1, reads DGGITQSPKYLFRKEGQNVTLSCEQNLNHDAMYWYRQDPGQGLRLIYYSQIVNDFQKGDIAEGYSVSREKKESFPLTVTSAQKNPTAFYLCASSTGAGNEQFFGPGTRLTVL.

Worth noting for this clone: In the same sample, other DNA sequences code for this CDR3. The V call is TRBV5-4, the J call TRBJ2-5; no firm D call. The germline V and J ends were trimmed by 0 bases and 0 bases, with 6 bases remaining between them. Per germline, CDR1 SGHNT and CDR2 YYREEE (reference sequence). This CDR3 has 14 residues. DNA for the CDR3: TGTGCCAGCAGCTTGGAGGCAAACCAAGAGACCCAGTACTTC. Its protein is CASSLEANQETQYF.

The gene calls are TRBV7-9 and TRBJ1-2, with a weak D call TRBD1 (6 bases). This CDR3 spans 13 amino acids. Trimming cost V 3 bases and J 2 bases, with 7 bases left between them. Germline V lookup: CDR1 SEHNR, CDR2 FQNEAQ (reference sequence). The CDR3 region is CASSFTGNYGYTF. The CDR3 coding sequence is TGTGCCAGCAGCTTTACAGGGAACTATGGCTACACCTTC. The full variable domain, in which reference TRBV7-9 and TRBJ1-2 provide the parts outside the CDR3, is DTGVSQNPRHKITKRGQNVTFRCDPISEHNRLYWYRQTLGQGPEFLTYFQNEAQLEKSRLLSDRFSAERPKGSFSTLEIQRTEQGDSAMYLCASSFTGNYGYTFGSGTRLTVV.

The chain uses TRBV2 and TRBJ1-3, with D possibly matching TRBD1 (5 bases). CDR1 is SNHLY and CDR2 is FYNNEI in the germline V gene. With 4 bases removed from V and 2 bases from J, the gap between germline ends came to 12 bases. The CDR3 spans 15 residues. This CDR3 reads CASSVNLRAGNTIYF. The CDR3 bases are TGTGCCAGCAGTGTCAACCTCAGGGCTGGAAACACCATATATTTT.

The CDR3 here is CASSYRLGNTEAFF. In DNA, the CDR3 is TGTGCCAGCAGTTACCGCTTGGGGAACACTGAAGCTTTCTTT. The J gene is TRBJ1-1, the V gene TRBV27; D not resolved. The germline V and J ends were trimmed by 4 bases and 1 base, with 10 bases remaining between them. CDR1 and CDR2 (germline): MNHEY, SMNVEV (reference sequence). The CDR3 sequence is 14 residues long.

This clone was found a few times. This chain uses TRBV2 with TRBJ2-7; D ambiguous. This CDR3 is built from 13 residues. The germline V gene has CDR1 SNHLY and CDR2 FYNNEI. The germline V and J ends were trimmed by 3 bases and 5 bases, with 11 bases remaining between them. In DNA, the CDR3 is TGTGCCAGCAGTGAGTCGCCAAGCGACGAGCAGTACTTC. Protein product: CASSESPSDEQYF.

The rearrangement joins TRBV4-1 to TRBJ2-7, with TRBD1 matching over 9 bases. V trimming: 4 bases; J trimming: 2 bases; junction bases outside the gene matches: 6. Germline assignment: CDR1 MGHRA and CDR2 YSYEKL. This CDR3 region has 15 residues. CDR3 amino acids: CASSPGTGRAYEQYF. Here the CDR3 DNA reads TGCGCCAGCAGCCCTGGGACAGGGAGGGCCTACGAGCAGTACTTC.

The chain combines TRBV29-1 with TRBJ1-4; D unresolved. The CDR3 runs to 13 residues. Trimming took 5 bases from V and 0 from J, leaving 7 bases between them. Germline V gene sequence: CDR1 SQVTM, CDR2 ANQGSEA. The CDR3 reads CSVRAATNEKLFF. CDR3 DNA: TGCAGCGTTAGGGCAGCAACTAATGAAAAACTGTTTTTT.

This rearrangement joins TRBV19 to TRBJ1-2; tentative D call: TRBD1 (6 bases). V lost 6 bases, J lost 6 bases, and 14 bases lay in between. Germline lookup yields CDR1 LNHDA and CDR2 SQIVND (reference sequence). This CDR3 region has 13 residues. The CDR3 DNA sequence: TGTGCCAGTAGAATATTGGGACAAGATGGCTACACCTTC. Translated, it gives CASRILGQDGYTF.

J is TRBJ2-5 and V is TRBV14, with D perhaps matching TRBD1 (6 bases). Trimming removed 2 bases at V and 7 bases at J, with 17 bases between. This CDR3 region has 15 residues. Germline assignment: CDR1 SGHDN and CDR2 FVKESK. For the CDR3, the DNA is TGTGCCAGCAGCCAATTGGTTCAGTCCAGGGGGACCCAGTACTTC. Translation: CASSQLVQSRGTQYF. Combining the CDR3 with reference TRBV14 and TRBJ2-5 gives the whole variable domain EAGVTQFPSHSVIEKGQTVTLRCDPISGHDNLYWYRRVMGKEIKFLLHFVKESKQDESGMPNNRFLAERTGGTYSTLKVQPAELEDSGVYFCASSQLVQSRGTQYFGPGTRLLVL.

This clone was picked up one time. This chain links TRBV30 with TRBJ2-3; D might be TRBD2 (5 bases). The CDR3 loop spans 13 amino acids. Trimming removed 1 base from V and 3 bases from J, with 8 bases in between. The germline CDR1 and CDR2 sequences are GTSNPN and SVGIG (reference sequence). The CDR3: CAWSGRLTDTQYF. The CDR3 DNA is TGTGCCTGGAGTGGGAGGTTGACAGATACGCAGTATTTT.

V usage is TRBV7-6 and J usage is TRBJ2-3; TRBD2 agrees at 11 bases. The CDR3 sequence is 17 residues long. Unmatched junction bases numbered 4, after V lost 2 bases and J lost 0 bases. The germline CDR1 and CDR2 sequences are SGHVS and FNYEAQ. The CDR3 sequence: CASSLPASGRSTDTQYF. DNA for the CDR3: TGTGCCAGCAGCTTACCCGCTAGCGGGAGGAGCACAGATACGCAGTATTTT.

The chain is built from TRBV27 and TRBJ2-3, with D uncertain. This CDR3 has 14 amino acids. The V gene lost 4 bases and the J gene lost 4 bases, with 12 bases spanning the gap. The germline CDR1 and CDR2 sequences are MNHEY and SMNVEV (reference sequence). CDR3 nucleotide sequence: TGTGCCAGCAGTTCCTCTTTACAGTCAGATACGCAGTATTTT. This encodes CASSSSLQSDTQYF.

By sample fraction, this clone is medium-sized. The rearrangement uses TRBV18 and TRBJ2-1; 13 bases are shared with TRBD2. Looked up from germline, CDR1 is KGHSH and CDR2 is LQKENI. The CDR3 has 17 amino acids. The V gene end was trimmed by 2 bases and the J gene end by 3 bases; junction bases not matched to a gene: 4. CDR3 loop: CASSPALAGGLYNEQFF. CDR3 coding DNA: TGTGCCAGCTCACCAGCACTAGCGGGGGGGCTCTACAATGAGCAGTTCTTC.

In regard to this clone: Sequence at one end of the junction differs from germline and may be a read error. V and J are TRBV18 and TRBJ1-3, with D unclear. In germline, CDR1 is KGHSH, CDR2 LQKENI. This CDR3 has 13 amino acids. The CDR3 loop is CASSPETGNTIYF. For the CDR3, the DNA is TGTGCCAGCTCACCCGAGACTGGGAACACCATATATTTT.

This clone was seen a handful of times. The gene calls are TRBV28 and TRBJ2-7, with TRBD1 matching 10 bases. CDR3 length: 16 amino acids. V gave up 1 base and J gave up 3 bases; unmatched junction bases: 6. The germline gives CDR1 MDHEN, CDR2 SYDVKM. CDR3 amino acids: CASSLSGQGLGYEQYF. DNA for the CDR3: TGTGCCAGCAGTTTATCGGGACAGGGGTTGGGCTACGAGCAGTACTTC.

The V gene is TRBV10-3, the J gene TRBJ2-4, with a possible D match to TRBD2 (5 bases). CDR1 and CDR2 (germline): ENHRY, SYGVKD. With 2 bases removed from V and 0 bases from J, the gap between germline ends came to 5 bases. This CDR3 spans 14 amino acids. The CDR3: CAISEEGAKNIQYF. CDR3 DNA: TGTGCCATCAGTGAGGAGGGAGCCAAAAACATTCAGTACTTC.

The chain links TRBV16 to TRBJ2-7, with 10 nucleotides matching TRBD2. Losses at the gene ends were 4 bases for V and 4 bases for J; bases not matched to a gene: 10. CDR1 and CDR2 from the germline V gene are KGHSY and FQNENV. This CDR3 region has 16 residues. The CDR3 here is CASSRLERGGAYEQYF. DNA of the CDR3: TGTGCCAGCAGCCGCCTCGAGCGGGGGGGGGCTTACGAGCAGTACTTC.

This clone was detected only a few times. The V and J genes are TRBV15 and TRBJ2-7; tentatively, D is TRBD1 (6 bases). The germline V gene encodes CDR1 LNHNV and CDR2 YYDKDF (reference sequence). The CDR3 extends over 16 amino acids. The germline V and J ends were trimmed by 1 base and 5 bases, with 18 bases remaining between them. Written as DNA, the CDR3 is TGTGCCACCAGCAGAGGGAAATCCTGGGACATGAACGAGCAGTACTTC. Amino acid sequence: CATSRGKSWDMNEQYF. The full variable domain, in which reference TRBV15 and TRBJ2-7 provide the parts outside the CDR3, is DAMVIQNPRYQVTQFGKPVTLSCSQTLNHNVMYWYQQKSSQAPKLLFHYYDKDFNNEADTPDNFQSRRPNTSFCFLDIRSPGLGDTAMYLCATSRGKSWDMNEQYFGPGTRLTVT.

The chain couples TRBV25-1 to TRBJ1-5; TRBD1 matches at 7 bases. CDR3 length equals 14 residues. From germline, CDR1 is MGHDK and CDR2 SYGVNS. Trimming took 4 bases from V and 4 from J; bases not matched to a gene: 4. The CDR3 spells CASSGSGGNQPQHF. The CDR3 nucleotides read TGTGCCAGCAGTGGGTCAGGGGGGAATCAGCCCCAGCATTTT. The full variable domain, its missing parts supplied by reference TRBV25-1 and TRBJ1-5, is EADIYQTPRYLVIGTGKKITLECSQTMGHDKMYWYQQDPGMELHLIHYSYGVNSTEKGDLSSESTVSRIRTEHFPLTLESARPSHTSQYLCASSGSGGNQPQHFGDGTRLSIL.

The chain employs TRBV10-3 and TRBJ2-1, with 8 bases fitting TRBD2. The CDR3 consists of 15 residues. V trimming: 4 bases; J trimming: 9 bases; junction bases outside the gene matches: 11. CDR1 is ENHRY and CDR2 is SYGVKD in the germline V gene. CDR3: CAISVLTGGPGEQFF. In DNA, the CDR3 is TGTGCCATCAGTGTATTAACGGGAGGGCCAGGTGAGCAGTTCTTC.

V and J are TRBV27 and TRBJ1-2; D not resolved. The length of the CDR3 is 13 residues. CDR1 is MNHEY and CDR2 is SMNVEV in the germline V gene (reference sequence). V was shortened by 4 bases and J by 8 bases, with 14 bases between the two germline ends. In DNA form, the CDR3 reads TGTGCCAGCAGTTCGAAGGGTCTGGGGGGCTACACCTTC. This translates into CASSSKGLGGYTF.

The J gene is TRBJ2-7, the V gene TRBV5-1; D is uncertain. This CDR3 is 15 amino acids long. The germline CDR1 and CDR2 sequences are SGHRS and YFSETQ. V was clipped by 3 bases and J by 4 bases, with 17 bases between them. The CDR3 DNA sequence: TGCGCCAGCAGCTCCCTATTTGAGGCCAGATACGAGCAGTACTTC. Its translation is CASSSLFEARYEQYF.

This clone was counted only a few times. V and J are TRBV4-3 and TRBJ1-5; D uncertain. CDR3 length equals 13 residues. V was pared by 0 bases and J by 5 bases, with 5 bases between. The germline gives CDR1 LGHNA, CDR2 YSLEER. The CDR3 bases are TGCGCCAGCAGCCAAGATTCGTATCAGCCCCAGCATTTT. Encoded protein: CASSQDSYQPQHF.

The chain combines TRBV29-1 with TRBJ1-2; tentative D call: TRBD1 (5 bases). Germline lookup yields CDR1 SQVTM and CDR2 ANQGSEA. V gave up 1 base and J gave up 4 bases, with 7 bases separating them. The CDR3 has 12 amino acids. The CDR3, as DNA: TGCAGCGTTGAAGGACAGACCTATGGCTACACCTTC. It encodes CSVEGQTYGYTF.

This clone has a handful of counts. The CDR3 DNA is TGTGCCAGTAGGACGACAGGGTGGAAAGAAAAACTGTTTTTT. Amino acid sequence: CASRTTGWKEKLFF. The rearrangement joins TRBV19 to TRBJ1-4; 7 nucleotides match TRBD1. The CDR3 totals 14 residues. V lost 6 bases to trimming and J lost 8 bases; unmatched junction nucleotides: 9. Looked up from germline, CDR1 is LNHDA and CDR2 is SQIVND (reference sequence).

This chain links TRBV2 with TRBJ1-5; D may be TRBD1 (6 bases). Germline-derived CDR1 and CDR2 are SNHLY and FYNNEI. The CDR3 is 18 amino acids. Trimming stripped 3 bases from V and 0 bases from J, with 18 bases between. The CDR3 reads CASSETPRQAVSNQPQHF. CDR3 nucleotides: TGTGCCAGCAGTGAGACGCCTCGACAGGCGGTTAGCAATCAGCCCCAGCATTTT.

This chain uses TRBV9 with TRBJ2-7, with 8 bases lining up with TRBD2. CDR1 and CDR2 (germline): SGDLS, YYNGEE. The CDR3 extends over 15 amino acids. The J segment lost 2 bases and the V segment lost 0 bases, leaving 4 bases of the junction unmatched. CDR3 sequence: CASSVDPGGPYEQYF. DNA of the CDR3: TGTGCCAGCAGCGTAGACCCGGGGGGGCCCTACGAGCAGTACTTC.

This clone was counted only a few times. The CDR3 here is CASSHTRTSGRGTDTQYF. The CDR3 nucleotides read TGTGCCAGCAGCCACACCCGGACTAGCGGGAGGGGTACAGATACGCAGTATTTT. This chain links TRBV7-6 with TRBJ2-3; 15 nucleotides match TRBD2. The CDR3 covers 18 residues. Germline trimming cut 5 bases from V and 3 bases from J; bases unmatched to any gene: 9. Germline V lookup: CDR1 SGHVS, CDR2 FNYEAQ.